The 13 T cell receptor beta chains in this list originate from one sample, sequenced in a study of long-term antiretroviral therapy in people with HIV. Survey level was the resolution at which the v3.0 immunoSEQ assay ran. The assay was immunoSEQ multiplex PCR, and TCRdb's table has in-frame clones only and misses some. Here the sample spans fewer than 25,000 clones, approximately 80% being singletons. The specimen comprised unsorted PBMCs, sampled at the start of antiretroviral therapy, before treatment. The receptors were sampled from a woman aged 18-29 years with HIV.

The CDR3 loop reads CASSVPPQGPSYEQYF. The CDR3 bases are TGCGCCAGCAGCGTACCCCCACAGGGGCCCTCCTACGAGCAGTACTTC. This chain joins TRBV5-1 and TRBJ2-7; 7 bases fit TRBD1. This CDR3 comprises 16 residues. V lost 4 bases and J lost 0; bases outside the gene matches: 10. CDR1 and CDR2 (germline): SGHRS, YFSETQ.

This chain joins TRBV9 and TRBJ2-7, with 8 bases lining up with TRBD1. The J segment lost 3 bases and the V segment lost 0 bases, leaving 2 bases of the junction unmatched. The CDR3 covers 14 residues. Per the germline V gene, CDR1 is SGDLS and CDR2 is YYNGEE. CDR3 DNA: TGTGCCAGCAGCGTAGCAGGGGGCGACTACGAGCAGTACTTC. It specifies CASSVAGGDYEQYF.

The chain links TRBV6-5 to TRBJ2-7, with D perhaps being TRBD1 or TRBD2 (5 bases each). CDR3 length equals 15 residues. CDR1 is MNHEY, CDR2 SVGAGI, per germline. Deletions cut 4 bases from V and 4 bases from J, with 17 bases between. CDR3: CASSSGPRNRYEQYF. DNA of the CDR3: TGTGCCAGCAGTTCGGGACCTAGGAATCGGTACGAGCAGTACTTC.

This sequence joins TRBV2 and TRBJ2-7; tentative D call: TRBD1 (6 bases). Between the trimmed V and J ends, which lost 8 bases and 0 bases, there was a span of 17 bases. CDR3 length equals 15 residues. Germline V gene sequence: CDR1 SNHLY, CDR2 FYNNEI. The chain's CDR3 is CASGPGAGVSYEQYF. In DNA form, the CDR3 reads TGTGCCAGCGGCCCTGGGGCAGGGGTCTCCTACGAGCAGTACTTC. The entire variable domain, with the rest obtained from reference TRBV2 and TRBJ2-7, is as follows: EPEVTQTPSHQVTQMGQEVILRCVPISNHLYFYWYRQILGQKVEFLVSFYNNEISEKSEIFDDQFSVERPDGSNFTLKIRSTKLEDSAMYFCASGPGAGVSYEQYFGPGTRLTVT.

Regarding this clone: A read error may produce the germline difference seen at one junction end. The chain recombines TRBV5-6 with TRBJ2-7; TRBD1 or TRBD2 may be the D gene (5 bases each). Germline lookup yields CDR1 SGHDT and CDR2 YYEEEE. This CDR3 spans 12 amino acids. DNA for the CDR3: TGTGCCAGCAGCTTGGCGGGGCAGGAACCTGACTTC. Translation gives CASSLAGQEPDF.

The chain carries TRBV19 and TRBJ2-1; 12 nucleotides agree with TRBD2. V was clipped by 6 bases and J by 5 bases; unmatched bases: 5. Germline V gene data show CDR1 as LNHDA and CDR2 as SQIVND (reference sequence). This CDR3 is built from 15 residues. The CDR3 DNA reads TGTGCCAGTAGGAAAAGACTAGCGGGAGACAATGAGCAGTTCTTC. It yields the protein CASRKRLAGDNEQFF.

The rearrangement joins TRBV14 to TRBJ2-7; D perhaps matches TRBD2 (6 bases). This CDR3 spans 16 amino acids. Looked up from germline, CDR1 is SGHDN and CDR2 is FVKESK. Trimming removed 0 bases from V and 4 bases from J, with 16 bases in between. CDR3 bases: TGTGCCAGCAGCCAAGAGGGACTCGCTAGACGGTACGAGCAGTACTTC. It translates to CASSQEGLARRYEQYF.

The chain combines TRBV30 with TRBJ2-7; 8 bases agree with TRBD1. V lost 1 base and J lost 4; bases outside the gene matches: 0. The CDR3 consists of 12 residues. Per the germline V gene, CDR1 is GTSNPN and CDR2 is SVGIG (reference sequence). The CDR3 nucleotides are TGTGCCTGGAGTGACAGGGGGTACGAGCAGTACTTC. Translating it yields CAWSDRGYEQYF.

V and J are TRBV27 and TRBJ2-7; TRBD1 agrees at 10 bases. CDR1 and CDR2 (germline): MNHEY, SMNVEV (reference sequence). CDR3 length equals 14 residues. With 6 bases clipped from V and 5 bases from J, the junction kept 7 bases outside the gene matches. The CDR3 sequence: CASRLGGTGDEQYF. The CDR3 DNA follows: TGTGCCAGCAGGCTGGGCGGGACAGGGGACGAGCAGTACTTC.

The sample holds one count of this clone. The chain has TRBV11-2 and TRBJ2-1; a possible D gene is TRBD1 (5 bases). V was clipped by 2 bases and J by 12 bases, with 8 bases between them. This CDR3 contains 11 residues. Per germline, CDR1 SGHAT and CDR2 FQNNGV. DNA of the CDR3: TGTGCCAGCAGCTTATCGCAGGGGCAGTTCTTC. Amino acid sequence: CASSLSQGQFF.

This rearrangement joins TRBV4-3 to TRBJ1-2, with unresolved D. Germline V gene sequence: CDR1 LGHNA, CDR2 YSLEER. Deletions cut 0 bases from V and 0 bases from J, with 8 bases between. The CDR3 has 15 residues. This chain's CDR3 is CASSQDLFANYGYTF. The CDR3, as DNA: TGCGCCAGCAGCCAAGATCTTTTTGCTAACTATGGCTACACCTTC.

The chain uses TRBV5-6 and TRBJ2-7; D gene unclear. CDR1 is SGHDT and CDR2 is YYEEEE in the germline V gene. This CDR3 comprises 13 residues. V dropped 0 bases and J dropped 2 bases, with 6 bases sitting between them. This chain's CDR3 is CASSLGPPYEQYF. Here the CDR3 DNA reads TGTGCCAGCAGCTTGGGACCTCCCTACGAGCAGTACTTC.

The chain couples TRBV7-9 to TRBJ2-2, with 8 bases aligning to TRBD1. The CDR3 sequence is 16 residues long. CDR1 SEHNR and CDR2 FQNEAQ come from the germline V gene (reference sequence). J was trimmed by 2 bases and V by 5 bases; bases with no gene match: 7. The CDR3: CASSPPDRVNTGELFF. The DNA for the CDR3 is TGTGCCAGCAGCCCTCCGGACAGGGTTAACACCGGGGAGCTGTTTTTT.